Listed below are T cell receptor beta chains from one sample, sequenced in a study of CD8 T cells in ankylosing spondylitis. MiXCR, run by TCRdb on the 5' RACE reads, gives a single entry per CDR3 protein. Here the sample spans around 210,000 distinct CDR3 sequences, roughly 8.2% being singletons. The sequencing input was blood, either unsorted or a sorted T cell fraction (not recorded which). Receptors originate from a female donor with ankylosing spondylitis or in good health (not recorded which). Each CDR3 is given without its conserved first and last residue. A D gene is named only where the DNA matches it firmly. Some rows mark clone size as missing; the rest say once, few, many or name a class of expanded clone.

v_gene: TRBV6-1; abundance: many; j_gene: TRBJ2-7; d_gene: TRBD2; len: 12; CDR3aa: ASSASGRAYEQY
v_gene: TRBV6-2/TRBV6-3; abundance: many; j_gene: TRBJ2-7; d_gene: NA; len: 13; CDR3aa: ASSYSSETAGEQY
v_gene: TRBV7-2; abundance: once; j_gene: TRBJ1-3; d_gene: NA; len: 12; CDR3aa: AGSLGSRGNTIY
v_gene: TRBV12-3/TRBV12-4; abundance: NA; j_gene: TRBJ2-2; d_gene: NA; len: 11; CDR3aa: ASSLKSAGELF
v_gene: TRBV13; abundance: many; j_gene: TRBJ2-1; d_gene: NA; len: 13; CDR3aa: ASSSAGNSYNEQF
v_gene: TRBV15; abundance: many; j_gene: TRBJ2-3; d_gene: NA; len: 12; CDR3aa: ATSRDPAGGPQY
v_gene: TRBV10-2; abundance: few; j_gene: TRBJ2-1; d_gene: TRBD2; len: 17; CDR3aa: ASSESRGKGGRTSNEQF
v_gene: TRBV19; abundance: many; j_gene: TRBJ1-1; d_gene: NA; len: 12; CDR3aa: ASSIGRANTEAF
v_gene: TRBV24-1; abundance: many; j_gene: TRBJ2-1; d_gene: TRBD2; len: 13; CDR3aa: ATSGEGGTYNEQF
v_gene: TRBV7-9; abundance: many; j_gene: TRBJ2-1; d_gene: NA; len: 12; CDR3aa: ASSLRQGSHEQF
v_gene: TRBV12-3/TRBV12-4; abundance: many; j_gene: TRBJ2-5; d_gene: NA; len: 13; CDR3aa: ASSPELETQETQY
v_gene: TRBV7-6; abundance: many; j_gene: TRBJ2-1; d_gene: NA; len: 14; CDR3aa: ASSLSGGSSYNEQF
v_gene: TRBV5-1; abundance: many; j_gene: TRBJ2-3; d_gene: NA; len: 10; CDR3aa: ASRGGTDTQY
v_gene: TRBV28; abundance: many; j_gene: TRBJ1-2; d_gene: NA; len: 10; CDR3aa: ASTKGGRRTY
v_gene: TRBV9; abundance: many; j_gene: TRBJ1-3; d_gene: NA; len: 15; CDR3aa: ASSVEGQMRSGNTIY
v_gene: TRBV6-1; abundance: many; j_gene: TRBJ2-7; d_gene: TRBD2; len: 12; CDR3aa: ASRPSGRVYEQY
v_gene: TRBV12-3/TRBV12-4; abundance: many; j_gene: TRBJ2-1; d_gene: TRBD2; len: 14; CDR3aa: ASSSTSGQPYNEQF
v_gene: TRBV11-2; abundance: NA; j_gene: TRBJ2-1; d_gene: TRBD2; len: 14; CDR3aa: ASRGELAEEYNEQF
v_gene: TRBV6-2/TRBV6-3; abundance: many; j_gene: TRBJ2-1; d_gene: NA; len: 10; CDR3aa: ASSPHYNEQF
v_gene: TRBV7-2; abundance: NA; j_gene: TRBJ2-1; d_gene: NA; len: 10; CDR3aa: ASSLRLDVQF
v_gene: TRBV6-1; abundance: NA; j_gene: TRBJ2-3; d_gene: NA; len: 11; CDR3aa: AMSRRGTDTQY
v_gene: TRBV29-1; abundance: NA; j_gene: TRBJ2-7; d_gene: NA; len: 10; CDR3aa: SVTADWGEQY
v_gene: TRBV6-1; abundance: many; j_gene: TRBJ1-6; d_gene: NA; len: 17; CDR3aa: ASSKGLGFQGSYNSPLH
v_gene: TRBV6-5; abundance: few; j_gene: TRBJ2-7; d_gene: NA; len: 14; CDR3aa: ASSFSPAEASYEQY
v_gene: TRBV11-2; abundance: many; j_gene: TRBJ2-5; d_gene: TRBD2; len: 16; CDR3aa: ASSSPGTSGSFVETQY
v_gene: TRBV2; abundance: many; j_gene: TRBJ2-5; d_gene: NA; len: 11; CDR3aa: ASSDGAGRTQY
v_gene: TRBV6-5; abundance: many; j_gene: TRBJ2-1; d_gene: NA; len: 12; CDR3aa: ASSYEYLGGLEF
v_gene: TRBV7-6; abundance: many; j_gene: TRBJ2-7; d_gene: NA; len: 13; CDR3aa: ASSLERGGGYEQY